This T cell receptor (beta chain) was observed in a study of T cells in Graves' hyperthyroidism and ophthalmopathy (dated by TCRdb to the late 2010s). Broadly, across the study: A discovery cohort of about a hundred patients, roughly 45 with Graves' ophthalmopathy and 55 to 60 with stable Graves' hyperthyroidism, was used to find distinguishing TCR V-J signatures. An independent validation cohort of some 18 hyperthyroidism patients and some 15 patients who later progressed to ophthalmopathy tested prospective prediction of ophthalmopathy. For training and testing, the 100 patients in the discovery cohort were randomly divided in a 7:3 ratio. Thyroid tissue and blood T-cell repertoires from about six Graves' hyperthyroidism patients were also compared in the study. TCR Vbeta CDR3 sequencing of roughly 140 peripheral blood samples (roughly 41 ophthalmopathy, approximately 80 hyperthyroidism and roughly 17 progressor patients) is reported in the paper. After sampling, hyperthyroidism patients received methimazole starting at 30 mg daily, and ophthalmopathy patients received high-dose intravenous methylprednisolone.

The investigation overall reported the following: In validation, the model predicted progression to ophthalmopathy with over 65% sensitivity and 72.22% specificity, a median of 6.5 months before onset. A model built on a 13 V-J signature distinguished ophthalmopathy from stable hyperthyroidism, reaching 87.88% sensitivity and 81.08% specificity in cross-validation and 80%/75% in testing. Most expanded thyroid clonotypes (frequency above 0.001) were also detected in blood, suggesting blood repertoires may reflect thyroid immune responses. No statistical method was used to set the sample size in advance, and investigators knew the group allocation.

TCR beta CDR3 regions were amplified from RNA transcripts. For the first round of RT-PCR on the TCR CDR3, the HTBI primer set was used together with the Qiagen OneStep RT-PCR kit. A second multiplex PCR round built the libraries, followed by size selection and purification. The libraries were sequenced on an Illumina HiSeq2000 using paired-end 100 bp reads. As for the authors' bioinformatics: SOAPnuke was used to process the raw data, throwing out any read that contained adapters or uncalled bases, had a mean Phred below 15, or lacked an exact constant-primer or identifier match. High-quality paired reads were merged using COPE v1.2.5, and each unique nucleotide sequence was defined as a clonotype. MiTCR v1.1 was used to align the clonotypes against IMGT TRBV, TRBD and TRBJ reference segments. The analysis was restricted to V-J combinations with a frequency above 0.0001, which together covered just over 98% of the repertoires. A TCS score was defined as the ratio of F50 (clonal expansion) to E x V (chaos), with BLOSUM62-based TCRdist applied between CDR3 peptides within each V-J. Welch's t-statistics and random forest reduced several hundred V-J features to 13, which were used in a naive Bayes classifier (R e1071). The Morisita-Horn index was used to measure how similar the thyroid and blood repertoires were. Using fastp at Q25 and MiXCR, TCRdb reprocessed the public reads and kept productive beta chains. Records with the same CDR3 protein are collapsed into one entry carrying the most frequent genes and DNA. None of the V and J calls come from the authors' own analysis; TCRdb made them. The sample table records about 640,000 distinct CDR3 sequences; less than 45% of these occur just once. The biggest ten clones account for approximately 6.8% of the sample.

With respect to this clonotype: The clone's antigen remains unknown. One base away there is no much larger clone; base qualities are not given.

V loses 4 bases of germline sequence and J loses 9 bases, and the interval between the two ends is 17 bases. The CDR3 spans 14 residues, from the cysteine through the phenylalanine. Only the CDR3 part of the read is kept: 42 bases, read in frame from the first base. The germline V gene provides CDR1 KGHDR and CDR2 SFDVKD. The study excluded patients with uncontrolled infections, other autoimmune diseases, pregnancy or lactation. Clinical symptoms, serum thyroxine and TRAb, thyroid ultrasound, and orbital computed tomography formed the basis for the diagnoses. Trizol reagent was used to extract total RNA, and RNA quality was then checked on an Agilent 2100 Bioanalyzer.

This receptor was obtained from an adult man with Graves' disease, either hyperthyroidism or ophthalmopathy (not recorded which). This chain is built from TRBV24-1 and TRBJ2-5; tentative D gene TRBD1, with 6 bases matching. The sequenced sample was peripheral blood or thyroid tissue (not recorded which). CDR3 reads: CATSEPGEGQPQYF. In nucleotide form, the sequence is TGTGCCACCAGTGAGCCAGGGGAAGGTCAGCCCCAGTACTTC.